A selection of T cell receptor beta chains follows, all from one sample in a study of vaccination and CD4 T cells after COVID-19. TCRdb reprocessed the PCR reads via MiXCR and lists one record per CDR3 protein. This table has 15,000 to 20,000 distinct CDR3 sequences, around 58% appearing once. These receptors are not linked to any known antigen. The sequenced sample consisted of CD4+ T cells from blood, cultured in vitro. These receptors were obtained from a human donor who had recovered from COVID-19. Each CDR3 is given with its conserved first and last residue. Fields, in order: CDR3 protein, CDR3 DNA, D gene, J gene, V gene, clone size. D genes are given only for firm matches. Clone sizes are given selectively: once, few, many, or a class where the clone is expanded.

cdr3_aa: CATGRTYDQPQHF
cdr3_nt: TGTGCCACCGGACGGACCTACGATCAGCCCCAGCATTTT
d_call: .
j_call: TRBJ1-5
v_call: TRBV28
clone_size: .

cdr3_aa: CASNLAGNYEQYF
cdr3_nt: TGCGCCAGCAATCTAGCGGGAAACTACGAGCAGTACTTC
d_call: TRBD2
j_call: TRBJ2-7
v_call: TRBV10-2
clone_size: .

cdr3_aa: CSARAAGGADTQYF
cdr3_nt: TGCAGTGCTAGAGCTGCTGGCGGGGCAGATACGCAGTATTTT
d_call: .
j_call: TRBJ2-3
v_call: TRBV20-1
clone_size: .

cdr3_aa: CASSSPDSTDTQYF
cdr3_nt: TGCGCCAGCAGCTCTCCGGACAGCACAGATACGCAGTATTTT
d_call: .
j_call: TRBJ2-3
v_call: TRBV5-1
clone_size: .

cdr3_aa: CATWDGLGIQGYTF
cdr3_nt: TGTGCCACCTGGGACGGACTGGGAATTCAGGGCTACACCTTC
d_call: .
j_call: TRBJ1-2
v_call: TRBV24-1
clone_size: .

cdr3_aa: CASSPGTHTDTQYF
cdr3_nt: TGTGCCAGCAGTCCCGGGACTCATACAGATACGCAGTATTTT
d_call: .
j_call: TRBJ2-3
v_call: TRBV6-4
clone_size: few

cdr3_aa: CSAPFSASGFYNEQFF
cdr3_nt: TGCAGTGCTCCCTTCTCTGCTAGCGGGTTCTACAATGAGCAGTTCTTC
d_call: TRBD2
j_call: TRBJ2-1
v_call: TRBV20-1
clone_size: .

cdr3_aa: CASSLRGRTSGRGDTQYF
cdr3_nt: TGTGCCAGCAGCCTACGAGGAAGGACTAGCGGGAGGGGAGATACGCAGTATTTT
d_call: TRBD2
j_call: TRBJ2-3
v_call: TRBV7-3
clone_size: .

cdr3_aa: CSARDGTAGGLFF
cdr3_nt: TGCAGTGCTAGAGATGGGACTGCGGGTGGGCTGTTTTTT
d_call: .
j_call: TRBJ2-2
v_call: TRBV20-1
clone_size: .

cdr3_aa: CASSKATETQPQHF
cdr3_nt: TGTGCCAGCAGCAAAGCGACAGAAACCCAGCCCCAGCATTTT
d_call: .
j_call: TRBJ1-5
v_call: TRBV21-1
clone_size: few

cdr3_aa: CSASVLAVFNEQFF
cdr3_nt: TGCAGTGCTAGTGTCCTAGCGGTATTCAATGAGCAGTTCTTC
d_call: TRBD2
j_call: TRBJ2-1
v_call: TRBV20-1
clone_size: .

cdr3_aa: CASSESTGNTEAFF
cdr3_nt: TGCGCCAGCAGTGAGTCGACGGGGAACACTGAAGCTTTCTTT
d_call: .
j_call: TRBJ1-1
v_call: TRBV10-1
clone_size: .

cdr3_aa: CASSLDGGSEKLFF
cdr3_nt: TGTGCCAGCAGTTTGGACGGGGGCAGTGAAAAACTGTTTTTT
d_call: .
j_call: TRBJ1-4
v_call: TRBV28
clone_size: medium-sized

cdr3_aa: CASSRSQYQETQYF
cdr3_nt: TGTGCCAGCAGCCGTTCACAGTACCAAGAGACCCAGTACTTC
d_call: .
j_call: TRBJ2-5
v_call: TRBV2
clone_size: few

cdr3_aa: CASSDNSGPTTDTQYF
cdr3_nt: TGTGCCAGCAGTGATAATAGCGGACCAACCACAGATACGCAGTATTTT
d_call: .
j_call: TRBJ2-3
v_call: TRBV2
clone_size: .

cdr3_aa: CASSLAWGSGNTIYF
cdr3_nt: TGTGCCAGCAGCTTAGCATGGGGGTCGGGAAACACCATATATTTT
d_call: .
j_call: TRBJ1-3
v_call: TRBV7-8
clone_size: .

cdr3_aa: CSVVFIADYEQYF
cdr3_nt: TGCAGCGTTGTATTTATAGCGGACTACGAGCAGTACTTC
d_call: .
j_call: TRBJ2-7
v_call: TRBV29-1
clone_size: .

cdr3_aa: CASSLEKGGYTF
cdr3_nt: TGTGCCAGCAGCTTAGAAAAAGGCGGCTACACCTTC
d_call: .
j_call: TRBJ1-2
v_call: TRBV11-3
clone_size: .

cdr3_aa: CASSTLFSSYNEQFF
cdr3_nt: TGTGCCAGCAGTACTCTTTTTAGCTCCTACAATGAGCAGTTCTTC
d_call: .
j_call: TRBJ2-1
v_call: TRBV11-3
clone_size: .

cdr3_aa: CASSSGTEFYGYTF
cdr3_nt: TGTGCCAGCAGTTCGGGGACAGAGTTCTATGGCTACACCTTC
d_call: TRBD1
j_call: TRBJ1-2
v_call: TRBV6-5
clone_size: .

cdr3_aa: CASSPPVREGYTF
cdr3_nt: TGTGCCAGCTCACCACCGGTGCGAGAAGGCTACACCTTC
d_call: .
j_call: TRBJ1-2
v_call: TRBV18
clone_size: .

cdr3_aa: CASRQGPGQPQHF
cdr3_nt: TGTGCTAGTAGACAGGGGCCGGGTCAGCCCCAGCATTTT
d_call: TRBD1
j_call: TRBJ1-5
v_call: TRBV12-5
clone_size: .

cdr3_aa: CSARIQGYNSPLHF
cdr3_nt: TGCAGTGCTAGAATACAGGGTTATAATTCACCCCTCCACTTT
d_call: .
j_call: TRBJ1-6
v_call: TRBV20-1
clone_size: once

cdr3_aa: CASSLFGDRGVNEQFF
cdr3_nt: TGTGCCAGCAGCTTATTTGGGGACAGGGGTGTCAATGAGCAGTTCTTC
d_call: TRBD1
j_call: TRBJ2-1
v_call: TRBV7-9
clone_size: .

cdr3_aa: CSANKGVSTDEQFF
cdr3_nt: TGCAGTGCTAACAAAGGAGTGAGTACCGATGAGCAGTTCTTC
d_call: .
j_call: TRBJ2-1
v_call: TRBV20-1
clone_size: .

cdr3_aa: CASGQRNEKLFF
cdr3_nt: TGTGCCAGCGGTCAACGGAATGAAAAACTGTTTTTT
d_call: .
j_call: TRBJ1-4
v_call: TRBV28
clone_size: .

cdr3_aa: CASSPDAGAGLARYEQYF
cdr3_nt: TGTGCCAGTAGCCCTGACGCGGGAGCGGGACTAGCTCGTTACGAGCAGTACTTC
d_call: TRBD2
j_call: TRBJ2-7
v_call: TRBV19
clone_size: .

cdr3_aa: CASSPRRYYGYTF
cdr3_nt: TGTGCCAGCAGTCCCAGGAGGTACTATGGCTACACCTTC
d_call: .
j_call: TRBJ1-2
v_call: TRBV27
clone_size: few

cdr3_aa: CATRQGSQETQYF
cdr3_nt: TGTGCCACCCGCCAAGGCAGTCAAGAGACCCAGTACTTC
d_call: .
j_call: TRBJ2-5
v_call: TRBV24-1
clone_size: few

cdr3_aa: CASSGQPTTGANTGELFF
cdr3_nt: TGTGCCAGCAGTGGTCAACCGACGACAGGGGCGAACACCGGGGAGCTGTTTTTT
d_call: TRBD1
j_call: TRBJ2-2
v_call: TRBV6-1
clone_size: .

cdr3_aa: CASSSTSRGHEQYF
cdr3_nt: TGTGCCAGCAGCTCAACCTCACGGGGTCACGAGCAGTACTTC
d_call: .
j_call: TRBJ2-7
v_call: TRBV7-9
clone_size: .

cdr3_aa: CASSPPNSPLHF
cdr3_nt: TGTGCCAGCAGCCCTCCCAATTCACCCCTCCACTTT
d_call: .
j_call: TRBJ1-6
v_call: TRBV7-8
clone_size: .

cdr3_aa: CASSTLRSGSRSYNEQFF
cdr3_nt: TGTGCCAGCAGCACCCTAAGAAGCGGGAGTAGGTCTTACAATGAGCAGTTCTTC
d_call: TRBD2
j_call: TRBJ2-1
v_call: TRBV11-2
clone_size: few

cdr3_aa: CASSQELAGNTDTQYF
cdr3_nt: TGTGCCAGCAGCCAAGAACTAGCGGGGAACACAGATACGCAGTATTTT
d_call: TRBD2
j_call: TRBJ2-3
v_call: TRBV4-2
clone_size: .

cdr3_aa: CASSWGSRNSPLHF
cdr3_nt: TGCGCCAGCAGCTGGGGCAGTCGAAATTCACCCCTCCACTTT
d_call: .
j_call: TRBJ1-6
v_call: TRBV5-1
clone_size: few

cdr3_aa: CSARDPNSGSLGQFF
cdr3_nt: TGCAGTGCTAGAGATCCCAATAGCGGGAGTCTCGGGCAGTTCTTC
d_call: TRBD2
j_call: TRBJ2-1
v_call: TRBV20-1
clone_size: .

cdr3_aa: CASSLDGPLSGNTIYF
cdr3_nt: TGTGCCAGCAGCTTGGACGGGCCACTCTCTGGAAACACCATATATTTT
d_call: .
j_call: TRBJ1-3
v_call: TRBV11-3
clone_size: .

cdr3_aa: CASSTDRGGYGYTF
cdr3_nt: TGTGCCAGCAGCACGGACAGGGGCGGGTATGGCTACACCTTC
d_call: TRBD1
j_call: TRBJ1-2
v_call: TRBV7-2
clone_size: .

cdr3_aa: CASSQETQYF
cdr3_nt: TGTGCCAGCAGCCAAGAGACCCAGTACTTC
d_call: .
j_call: TRBJ2-5
v_call: TRBV7-8
clone_size: .